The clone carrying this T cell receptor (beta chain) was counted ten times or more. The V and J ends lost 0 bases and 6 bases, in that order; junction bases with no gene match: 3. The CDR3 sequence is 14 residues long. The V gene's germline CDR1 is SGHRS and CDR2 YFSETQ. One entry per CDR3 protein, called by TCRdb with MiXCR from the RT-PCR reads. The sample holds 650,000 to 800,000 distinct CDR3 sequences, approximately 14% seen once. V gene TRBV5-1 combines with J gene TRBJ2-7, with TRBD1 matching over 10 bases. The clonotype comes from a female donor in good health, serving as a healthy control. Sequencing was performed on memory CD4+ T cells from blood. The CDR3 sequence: CASSLEGQGSEQYF. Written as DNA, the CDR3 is TGCGCCAGCAGCTTGGAGGGACAGGGGAGCGAGCAGTACTTC.